This T cell receptor (beta chain) was observed in a study of T cell clonality in common variable immunodeficiency. Whole-study results and caveats: In common variable immunodeficiency, TCR beta chains reportedly carried fewer deletions and N-nucleotide insertions.

This CDR3 is built from 15 residues. V dropped 0 bases and J dropped 6 bases, with 12 bases sitting between them. Germline V gene lookup returns CDR1 MNHNS and CDR2 SASEGT. The repertoire was sequenced with immunoSEQ multiplex PCR; TCRdb's copy has only in-frame clones and lacks some. This sample comprises approximately 20,000 clones, none seen once only. This clone appeared many times. Its antigen is unidentified. The read falls 3 residues short of the CDR3 end, and the missing part is taken from the germline J gene. The receptor was isolated from a human donor with common variable immunodeficiency. V and J are TRBV6-1 and TRBJ1-5; no definite D call. The sequenced sample consisted of peripheral blood mononuclear cells. The CDR3 sequence is CASSEASPKGQPQHF. CDR3 bases read: TGTGCCAGCAGTGAAGCGTCACCCAAGGGTCAGCCC.